This TCR beta chain comes out of a study of cytomegalovirus exposure and HLA in healthy donors. PCR primers comprised 60 Vbeta and 13 Jbeta primers. Sequencing used immunoSEQ multiplex PCR; TCRdb keeps in-frame clones, though not all of them. The repertoire holds 35,000 to 40,000 clones, with 74% as singletons. Note on this clone: Its specificity is not known. The junction departs from germline at one end; a sequencing error may be responsible.

Points from the study as a whole: Analyzed later, most CMV-associated TCR beta chains appeared HLA-restricted. Only CMV serostatus was available as immune exposure information.

The CDR3 is 17 amino acids. Sequencing input: PBMCs. The V gene is TRBV5-3, the J gene TRBJ2-5; D might be TRBD2 (6 bases). Being an ORF, TRBV5-3 has a function that is uncertain. The sequence was obtained from a man aged 30 to 39 in good health and CMV-seronegative. The CDR3 is CARSSPGRAHGGRTQYF. In nucleotides, the CDR3 is TGTGCAAGAAGCAGCCCGGGGCGGGCTCACGGGGGAAGGACCCAGTACTTC.